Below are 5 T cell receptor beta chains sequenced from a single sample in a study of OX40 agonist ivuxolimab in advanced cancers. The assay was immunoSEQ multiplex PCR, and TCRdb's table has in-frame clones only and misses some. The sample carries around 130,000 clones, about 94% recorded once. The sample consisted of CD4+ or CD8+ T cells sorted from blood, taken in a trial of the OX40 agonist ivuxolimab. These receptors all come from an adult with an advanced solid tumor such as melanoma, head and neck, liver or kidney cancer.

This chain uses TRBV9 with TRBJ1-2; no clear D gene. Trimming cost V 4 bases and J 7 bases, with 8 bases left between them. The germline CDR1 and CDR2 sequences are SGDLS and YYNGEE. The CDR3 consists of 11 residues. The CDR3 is CASSPMGGYTF. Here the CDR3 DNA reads TGTGCCAGCAGCCCCATGGGTGGCTACACCTTC.

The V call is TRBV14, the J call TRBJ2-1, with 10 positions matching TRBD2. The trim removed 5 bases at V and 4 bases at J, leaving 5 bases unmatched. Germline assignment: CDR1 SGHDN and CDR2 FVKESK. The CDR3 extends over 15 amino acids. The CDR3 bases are TGTGCCAGCAGCACACGGACTAGCGGTTACAATGAGCAGTTCTTC. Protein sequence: CASSTRTSGYNEQFF. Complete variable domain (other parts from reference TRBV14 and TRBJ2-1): EAGVTQFPSHSVIEKGQTVTLRCDPISGHDNLYWYRRVMGKEIKFLLHFVKESKQDESGMPNNRFLAERTGGTYSTLKVQPAELEDSGVYFCASSTRTSGYNEQFFGPGTRLTVL.

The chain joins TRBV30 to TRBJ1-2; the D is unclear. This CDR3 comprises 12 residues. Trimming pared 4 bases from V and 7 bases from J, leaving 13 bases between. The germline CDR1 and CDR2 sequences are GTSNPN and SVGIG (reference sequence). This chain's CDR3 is CAWKIGLSGYTF. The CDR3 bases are TGTGCCTGGAAAATTGGGTTATCTGGCTACACCTTC.

In nucleotides, the CDR3 is TGTGCCAGCAGTTTCCAGGGACACCTGGGGGAGACCCAGTACTTC. This codes for CASSFQGHLGETQYF. The chain couples TRBV28 to TRBJ2-5; maybe TRBD1 (6 bases). V lost 3 bases to trimming and J lost 5 bases, with 16 bases between them. The germline V gene has CDR1 MDHEN and CDR2 SYDVKM. This CDR3 contains 15 residues.

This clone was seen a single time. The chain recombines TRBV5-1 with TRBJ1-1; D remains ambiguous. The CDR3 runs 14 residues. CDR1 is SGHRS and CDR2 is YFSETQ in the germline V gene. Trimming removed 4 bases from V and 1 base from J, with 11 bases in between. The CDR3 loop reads CASSPRIPNTEAFF. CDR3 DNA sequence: TGCGCCAGCAGCCCGCGGATCCCGAACACTGAAGCTTTCTTT.